This note documents a single T cell receptor beta chain sequence. TCRdb ran MiXCR on the 5' RACE reads and lists one entry per CDR3 protein. Of roughly 200,000 distinct CDR3 sequences listed, more than 10% are singletons. This specimen belongs to a study of CD8 T cells in ankylosing spondylitis. CDR1 and CDR2 from the germline V gene are ENHRY and SYGVKD. Trimming left V 8 bases short and J 0 bases short, with 11 bases between. CDR3 size: 14 residues. V is TRBV10-3 and J is TRBJ2-1, with a tentative D call TRBD2 (5 bases). Specimen: blood, either unsorted or a sorted T cell fraction (not recorded which). The clonotype comes from a male donor with ankylosing spondylitis or in good health (not recorded which). CDR3 region: CAILRESSYNEQFF. The CDR3 nucleotides read TGTGCCATCTTAAGGGAGAGCTCCTACAATGAGCAGTTCTTC.